Presented here are 21 T cell receptor beta chains from one specimen sequenced in a study of radiotherapy plus CTLA-4 blockade in lung cancer. Data came from immunoSEQ multiplex PCR; TCRdb stores just in-frame clones and leaves some out. The table lists roughly 100,000 clones, about 85% of them singletons. Sample: peripheral blood, taken from a patient treated with radiotherapy plus ipilimumab. The receptors here all came from a human donor with non-small cell lung cancer that progressed on radiotherapy plus ipilimumab. Some clones in this sample may be carry-over from other donors' samples.

This clone was counted only a few times. The V call is TRBV28, the J call TRBJ2-7, with D hard to call. The germline V gene has CDR1 MDHEN and CDR2 SYDVKM. There are 11 residues in the CDR3. Trimming cost V 5 bases and J 7 bases, with 9 bases left between them. CDR3 nucleotide sequence: TGTGCCAGCAGTCCGCACGGGGAGCAGTACTTC. This codes for CASSPHGEQYF.

The gene calls are TRBV7-3 and TRBJ2-5; a weak D match, TRBD1 (5 bases). Trimming left V 4 bases short and J 3 bases short, with 9 bases between. Germline V CDR1 and CDR2: SGHTA, FQGTGA. This CDR3 comprises 13 residues. The CDR3 protein is CASSSTAEETQYF. The CDR3, as DNA: TGTGCCAGCAGCTCGACAGCTGAAGAGACCCAGTACTTC.

This chain uses TRBV7-2 with TRBJ1-1; TRBD1 agrees at 9 bases. The V segment lost 1 base and the J segment 4 bases; nucleotides outside the gene matches: 13. Germline CDR1 and CDR2: SGHTA and FQGNSA. The CDR3 extends over 18 amino acids. CDR3 amino acids: CASSLGWDRAFRSTEAFF. CDR3 nucleotides: TGTGCCAGCAGCTTAGGCTGGGACAGGGCCTTTAGGAGCACTGAAGCTTTCTTT.

The rearrangement joins TRBV7-3 to TRBJ2-1, with D possibly being TRBD1 or TRBD2 (5 bases each). Trimming cost V 5 bases and J 7 bases, with 18 bases left between them. The CDR3 totals 15 residues. Per the germline V gene, CDR1 is SGHTA and CDR2 is FQGTGA. This CDR3 reads CASSRTQGVGNEQFF. In DNA, the CDR3 is TGTGCCAGCAGCAGGACCCAGGGAGTTGGTAATGAGCAGTTCTTC.

The chain employs TRBV2 and TRBJ1-6; D gene ambiguous. Germline CDR1 SNHLY, CDR2 FYNNEI. V lost 6 bases and J lost 6, with 12 bases in between. CDR3 length: 14 amino acids. In DNA, the CDR3 is TGTGCCAGCAGCCGGCGGACCGTTAATTCACCCCTCCACTTT. Amino acid sequence: CASSRRTVNSPLHF.

The chain is built from TRBV7-2 and TRBJ2-2; TRBD2 aligns across 10 bases. This CDR3 has 17 amino acids. The V segment lost 5 bases and the J segment 4 bases; nucleotides outside the gene matches: 10. Germline CDR1 SGHTA, CDR2 FQGNSA. Here the CDR3 DNA reads TGTGCCAGCAGCCGTCAGGCACTAGCGGGGAGCACCGGGGAGCTGTTTTTT. The encoded protein is CASSRQALAGSTGELFF.

This sequence joins TRBV18 and TRBJ2-2; the D gene is possibly TRBD1 (5 bases). V was cut by 4 bases and J by 5 bases, with 5 bases left in between. From germline, CDR1 is KGHSH and CDR2 LQKENI. This CDR3 has 12 amino acids. CDR3 protein: CASSRQTGELFF. CDR3 DNA sequence: TGTGCCAGCTCACGACAGACCGGGGAGCTGTTTTTT.

This clone was detected once. The rearrangement links TRBV5-1 to TRBJ2-7; D gene unclear. CDR3 length: 13 amino acids. V was shortened by 1 base and J by 2 bases, with 7 bases between the two germline ends. Germline V lookup: CDR1 SGHRS, CDR2 YFSETQ. CDR3 sequence reads: CASSLSSTYEQYF. CDR3 nucleotides: TGCGCCAGCAGCTTGTCCAGTACCTACGAGCAGTACTTC.

In this sample, this clone turned up once. This rearrangement joins TRBV18 to TRBJ2-5, with D tentatively TRBD2 (5 bases). This CDR3 spans 13 amino acids. V dropped 3 bases and J dropped 5 bases, with 10 bases sitting between them. Germline lookup yields CDR1 KGHSH and CDR2 LQKENI. The CDR3 region has the DNA TGTGCCAGCTCACCCGGGATTTCGGAGACCCAGTACTTC. The encoded protein is CASSPGISETQYF. Full variable domain (outside the CDR3, taken from reference TRBV18 and TRBJ2-5): NAGVMQNPRHLVRRRGQEARLRCSPMKGHSHVYWYRQLPEEGLKFMVYLQKENIIDESGMPKERFSAEFPKEGPSILRIQQVVRGDSAAYFCASSPGISETQYFGPGTRLLVL.

The CDR3: CASSDSGSDRSYGYTF. The CDR3 nucleotides are TGTGCCAGCAGTGACTCAGGGTCGGATCGTTCCTATGGCTACACCTTC. This chain connects TRBV6-4 to TRBJ1-2; D gene uncertain. Germline values: CDR1 MRHNA, CDR2 SNTAGT. This CDR3 comprises 16 residues. V was shortened by 0 bases and J by 4 bases, with 15 bases between the two germline ends.

This rearrangement joins TRBV18 to TRBJ2-3, with 7 bases fitting TRBD2. CDR1 and CDR2 (germline): KGHSH, LQKENI. The CDR3 is 15 amino acids. Germline trimming cut 5 bases from V and 0 bases from J; bases unmatched to any gene: 5. The CDR3 loop is CASSSSGVSTDTQYF. CDR3 DNA sequence: TGTGCCAGCTCATCCAGCGGGGTTAGCACAGATACGCAGTATTTT.

The CDR3 DNA reads TGTGCCAGTAGTCAGGGACTAGCGGGGGAGGAGACCCAGTACTTC. It is translated as CASSQGLAGEETQYF. This sequence joins TRBV19 and TRBJ2-5; the match to TRBD2 covers 14 bases. V shed 5 bases, J shed 5 bases, and the junction held 4 bases outside the gene matches. CDR3 size: 15 residues. Per the germline V gene, CDR1 is LNHDA and CDR2 is SQIVND (reference sequence).

The genes are TRBV9 and TRBJ2-3, with D possibly matching TRBD1 (7 bases). In germline, CDR1 is SGDLS, CDR2 YYNGEE. The ends were cut back, 0 bases at V and 6 bases at J, with 11 bases in the middle. There are 14 residues in the CDR3. CDR3 nucleotides: TGTGCCAGCAGCGTAGTGCCAGGGGGGGATACGCAGTATTTT. Amino acids: CASSVVPGGDTQYF.

The V and J genes are TRBV5-6 and TRBJ1-2; TRBD1 aligns across 8 bases. Germline V gives CDR1 SGHDT, CDR2 YYEEEE. J gave up 3 bases and V 4 bases, and 8 bases lay outside the gene matches. This CDR3 spans 15 amino acids. The CDR3 here is CASSTQGAGDYGYTF. CDR3 DNA: TGTGCCAGCAGCACGCAGGGGGCGGGCGACTATGGCTACACCTTC.

This clone was seen a few times. The chain carries TRBV9 and TRBJ2-5; 7 nucleotides line up with TRBD1. Germline assignment: CDR1 SGDLS and CDR2 YYNGEE. The junction had 7 bases not matched to a gene; V was cut back by 3 bases and J by 5 bases. This CDR3 region has 14 residues. This CDR3 is CASSATGDVETQYF. The CDR3 DNA reads TGTGCCAGCAGCGCAACAGGGGACGTGGAGACCCAGTACTTC.

The CDR3 protein is CASSQVTGQSTRQYF. The CDR3 region has the DNA TGCGCCAGCAGCCAAGTAACGGGACAGAGTACGAGGCAGTACTTC. The chain couples TRBV4-3 to TRBJ2-7; 7 bases fit TRBD1. V lost 1 base, J lost 9 bases, and 12 bases stayed unmatched. Germline V lookup: CDR1 LGHNA, CDR2 YSLEER. The CDR3 spans 15 residues.

This sequence joins TRBV6-5 and TRBJ1-1; D perhaps matches TRBD1 (5 bases). Trimming pared 6 bases from V and 0 bases from J, leaving 14 bases between. Germline V gene lookup returns CDR1 MNHEY and CDR2 SVGAGI. This CDR3 comprises 15 residues. CDR3 amino acids: CASSPSDTLNTEAFF. DNA for the CDR3: TGTGCCAGCAGCCCATCGGACACTCTGAACACTGAAGCTTTCTTT.

The V call is TRBV19, the J call TRBJ2-2; TRBD2 aligns across 7 bases. The trim removed 6 bases at V and 7 bases at J, leaving 11 bases unmatched. Germline V gene lookup returns CDR1 LNHDA and CDR2 SQIVND (reference sequence). The length of the CDR3 is 15 residues. CDR3 sequence reads: CASSVPAGGVGELFF. CDR3 coding DNA: TGTGCCAGTAGCGTACCAGCTGGGGGGGTCGGGGAGCTGTTTTTT.

This chain links TRBV6-6 with TRBJ2-2; D gene ambiguous. This CDR3 contains 15 residues. Trimming took 0 bases from V and 4 from J, leaving 9 bases between them. Germline CDR1 and CDR2: MNHNY and SVGAGI (reference sequence). The CDR3 DNA is TGTGCCAGCAGTTACTCCCCGTCCGCCACCGGGGAGCTGTTTTTT. Amino acid sequence: CASSYSPSATGELFF.

The chain carries TRBV5-5 and TRBJ2-7; 9 bases map to TRBD1. The CDR3 has 15 amino acids. Trimming at V came to 5 bases and at J to 0 bases, leaving 6 bases not matched to a gene. Germline CDR1 and CDR2: SGHKS and YYEKEE (reference sequence). CDR3 residues: CASRRGTGSSYEQYF. The CDR3 DNA follows: TGTGCCAGCAGACGCGGGACAGGGAGCTCCTACGAGCAGTACTTC. The entire variable domain, with the rest obtained from reference TRBV5-5 and TRBJ2-7, is as follows: DAGVTQSPTHLIKTRGQQVTLRCSPISGHKSVSWYQQVLGQGPQFIFQYYEKEERGRGNFPDRFSARQFPNYSSELNVNALLLGDSALYLCASRRGTGSSYEQYFGPGTRLTVT.

The gene calls are TRBV7-2 and TRBJ2-1, with TRBD1 matching over 8 bases. The CDR3 is made up of 16 amino acids. CDR1 SGHTA and CDR2 FQGNSA come from the germline V gene. Germline trimming cut 1 base from V and 5 bases from J; bases unmatched to any gene: 7. The CDR3 DNA is TGTGCCAGCAGCTTAGTAGGTTGGGACAGGCACAATGAGCAGTTCTTC. Translation: CASSLVGWDRHNEQFF.